Below are 5 T cell receptor beta chains sequenced from a single sample in a study of OX40 agonist ivuxolimab in advanced cancers. Profiled with immunoSEQ multiplex PCR; TCRdb holds only in-frame clones, not every one. The data contain tens of thousands of clones, around 84% of them singletons. This specimen consisted of CD4+ or CD8+ T cells sorted from blood, obtained in a trial of the OX40 agonist ivuxolimab. Receptors were obtained from an adult with an advanced solid tumor such as melanoma, head and neck, liver or kidney cancer.

This clone was found a few times. The chain carries TRBV6-5 and TRBJ2-5; D call uncertain. V was trimmed by 7 bases and J by 5 bases, leaving 8 bases between them. CDR1 is MNHEY and CDR2 is SVGAGI in the germline V gene. The CDR3 sequence is 11 residues long. This CDR3 reads CASTFSETQYF. DNA of the CDR3: TGTGCCAGCACCTTTTCGGAGACCCAGTACTTC.

Comments on this clone: The junction shows a germline mismatch at one end, possibly a read error. V gene TRBV9 combines with J gene TRBJ2-1; no definite D call. The germline V gene has CDR1 SGDLS and CDR2 YYNGEE. The CDR3 sequence is 9 residues long. The CDR3: CASSDQMIF. CDR3 in DNA: TGTGCCAGCAGCGACCAAATGATCTTC.

The chain combines TRBV7-9 with TRBJ2-7; 10 nucleotides line up with TRBD2. Germline trimming cut 6 bases from V and 2 bases from J; bases unmatched to any gene: 7. The CDR3 totals 15 residues. Germline V gives CDR1 SEHNR, CDR2 FQNEAQ (reference sequence). The chain's CDR3 is CASRESGGVTYEQYF. The CDR3 bases are TGTGCCAGCAGGGAAAGCGGGGGGGTCACCTACGAGCAGTACTTC. Based on the CDR3 plus reference TRBV7-9 and TRBJ2-7, the full variable domain is DTGVSQNPRHKITKRGQNVTFRCDPISEHNRLYWYRQTLGQGPEFLTYFQNEAQLEKSRLLSDRFSAERPKGSFSTLEIQRTEQGDSAMYLCASRESGGVTYEQYFGPGTRLTVT.

The gene calls are TRBV6-5 and TRBJ2-1; D not resolved. CDR3 length equals 13 residues. Germline CDR1 MNHEY, CDR2 SVGAGI. V lost 7 bases and J 8 bases, leaving 15 bases between the germline ends. The chain's CDR3 is CASTLSARDEQFF. CDR3 bases: TGTGCCAGCACCCTCAGCGCCCGCGATGAGCAGTTCTTC.

In its sample, this clone was seen once. The genes are TRBV23-1 and TRBJ2-7; D unclear. Being an ORF, TRBV23-1 has a function that is uncertain. Trimming cost V 5 bases and J 1 base, with 18 bases left between them. The CDR3 runs 16 residues. The CDR3 nucleotides read TGCGCCAGCAGTTGCACCATTAGAGTTTATTCCTACGAGCAGTACTTC. Encoded protein: CASSCTIRVYSYEQYF.